The next 30 T cell receptor beta chains were all read from a single sample in a study of CD8 T cells in ankylosing spondylitis. Using its own MiXCR run on the 5' RACE reads, TCRdb lists one record per CDR3 protein. The table records about 39,000 distinct CDR3 sequences, over 9% of them present only once. Sequenced sample: blood, either unsorted or a sorted T cell fraction (not recorded which). The receptors were gathered from a male donor with ankylosing spondylitis or in good health (not recorded which).

The table lists this clonotype with many counts. The gene calls are TRBV28 and TRBJ2-5; tentative D call: TRBD2 (5 bases). The CDR3 spans 15 residues. V shed 3 bases and J shed 5 bases, with 16 bases lying between them. The germline V gene encodes CDR1 MDHEN and CDR2 SYDVKM. In DNA, the CDR3 is TGTGCCAGCAGTTTCCAACTTGGGAGTGGGGAGACCCAGTACTTC. It encodes CASSFQLGSGETQYF.

The rearrangement uses TRBV2 and TRBJ1-1; 9 bases fit TRBD1. Losses at the gene ends were 3 bases for V and 2 bases for J; bases not matched to a gene: 4. This CDR3 contains 15 residues. CDR1 and CDR2 from the germline V gene are SNHLY and FYNNEI. CDR3 DNA sequence: TGTGCCAGCAGTGAGAACAGGGGGCATAACACTGAAGCTTTCTTT. Translating it yields CASSENRGHNTEAFF.

This clonotype was seen a handful of times. It may be a read error: a sequence one base away is much more abundant. V usage is TRBV5-6 and J usage is TRBJ2-7; D uncertain. V lost 4 bases and J lost 6, with 14 bases in between. Germline loops: CDR1 SGHDT, CDR2 YYEEEE. The CDR3 loop spans 13 amino acids. The CDR3 DNA follows: TGTGCCAGCAGCCCGGCGTCGGTCTGCGAGCAGTACTTC. Its protein is CASSPASVCEQYF.

There are many counts of this clonotype. The V gene is TRBV27, the J gene TRBJ1-1, with D unclear. There are 9 residues in the CDR3. Germline V gives CDR1 MNHEY, CDR2 SMNVEV (reference sequence). The germline V and J ends were trimmed by 10 bases and 8 bases, with 8 bases remaining between them. The DNA of the CDR3 is TGTGCCACACCTGCCGAAGCTTTCTTT. Protein sequence: CATPAEAFF.

This clonotype was seen at least ten times. The chain joins TRBV19 to TRBJ1-5, with D unclear. Germline V gene lookup returns CDR1 LNHDA and CDR2 SQIVND (reference sequence). V was pared by 5 bases and J by 4 bases, with 12 bases between. The CDR3 consists of 14 residues. The CDR3, as DNA: TGTGCCAGTAGTTCTTCGGCCGCTAATCAGCCCCAGCATTTT. It translates to CASSSSAANQPQHF.

This clonotype was seen many times. The chain employs TRBV25-1 and TRBJ2-7; TRBD1 aligns across 8 bases. V gave up 4 bases and J gave up 7 bases; unmatched junction bases: 12. From germline, CDR1 is MGHDK and CDR2 SYGVNS. This CDR3 region has 15 residues. The CDR3 is CASSGSARGPREQYF. As DNA, the CDR3 is TGTGCCAGCAGTGGTAGTGCCAGGGGGCCACGGGAGCAGTACTTC.

This clonotype was detected ten times or more. CDR3 amino acids: CASSQAASGSTDTQYF. CDR3 in DNA: TGTGCCAGCAGCCAAGCAGCTAGCGGGAGCACAGATACGCAGTATTTT. The gene calls are TRBV3-1 and TRBJ2-3, with TRBD2 matching over 8 bases. Per the germline V gene, CDR1 is LGHDT and CDR2 is YNNKEL (reference sequence). The length of the CDR3 is 16 residues. V trimming: 1 base; J trimming: 0 bases; junction bases outside the gene matches: 3.

In its sample, this clonotype was seen many times. J is TRBJ1-4 and V is TRBV20-1; possibly TRBD1 for D (5 bases). The germline V and J ends were trimmed by 3 bases and 8 bases, with 10 bases remaining between them. CDR1 is DFQATT, CDR2 SNEGSKA, per germline (reference sequence). The CDR3 totals 12 residues. CDR3 DNA: TGCAGTGCTAGCCCGGACACGGAAAAACTGTTTTTT. Translating gives CSASPDTEKLFF.

This clonotype has only a few counts. Just one base apart from a much larger clone, this may be a read error. The gene calls are TRBV6-5 and TRBJ1-2, with TRBD1 as a possible D gene (5 bases). The CDR3 covers 13 residues. From germline, CDR1 is MNHEY and CDR2 SVGAGI. CDR3 region: CASSYGVTGGYPF. In nucleotides, the CDR3 is TGTGCCAGCAGTTACGGCGTCACAGGTGGCTACCCCTTC.

This clonotype was found many times. This rearrangement joins TRBV19 to TRBJ2-7; D remains ambiguous. Germline CDR1 LNHDA, CDR2 SQIVND (reference sequence). The V end was cut by 3 bases, the J end by 7 bases, with 7 bases between. This CDR3 spans 11 amino acids. CDR3 protein: CASSILGEQYF. The CDR3 bases are TGTGCCAGTAGTATCCTAGGGGAGCAGTACTTC.

This clonotype was picked up many times. The CDR3 reads CASSRLGLDGNTIYF. CDR3 bases: TGTGCCAGCAGCCGACTAGGGCTGGATGGAAACACCATATATTTT. V and J are TRBV7-9 and TRBJ1-3, with D unresolved. The CDR3 has 15 residues. CDR1 is SEHNR and CDR2 is FQNEAQ in the germline V gene (reference sequence). Trimming shortened V by 5 bases and J by 3 bases, and 14 bases separated the two germline ends.

Many counts were recorded for this clonotype. This sequence joins TRBV10-2 and TRBJ2-7, with 7 nucleotides matching TRBD2. V shed 3 bases and J 0 bases; nucleotides not matched to a gene: 5. This CDR3 region has 15 residues. CDR1 WSHSY and CDR2 SAAADI come from the germline V gene. The CDR3, as DNA: TGCGCCAGCAGTGACGAGGGAGGGCCCTCCTACGAGCAGTACTTC. Protein: CASSDEGGPSYEQYF.

In this sample, this clonotype turned up many times. The chain carries TRBV20-1 and TRBJ2-3; 12 bases align to TRBD2. Losses at the gene ends were 6 bases for V and 6 bases for J; bases not matched to a gene: 13. The length of the CDR3 is 16 residues. CDR1 and CDR2 from the germline V gene are DFQATT and SNEGSKA (reference sequence). The chain's CDR3 is CSAPTQTSGGPDTQYF. Here the CDR3 DNA reads TGCAGTGCCCCCACCCAGACTAGCGGGGGACCCGATACGCAGTATTTT.

This clonotype was detected many times. This rearrangement joins TRBV15 to TRBJ2-3; D unresolved. The CDR3 extends over 15 amino acids. The V end was cut by 0 bases, the J end by 3 bases, with 10 bases between. The germline gives CDR1 LNHNV, CDR2 YYDKDF (reference sequence). The CDR3: CATSRDRSRTDTQYF. The CDR3 DNA is TGTGCCACCAGCAGAGATCGGTCCCGGACAGATACGCAGTATTTT.

This clonotype was counted ten times or more. The chain uses TRBV6-2 or TRBV6-3 and TRBJ2-1, with 13 bases aligning to TRBD2. The CDR3 is made up of 16 amino acids. Germline V gene sequence: CDR1 MNHEY, CDR2 SVGEGT. V was pared by 7 bases and J by 6 bases, with 9 bases of the junction left unmatched. The CDR3 DNA reads TGTGCCAGCACAACACCGGGACTAGCGGGGATCAATGAGCAGTTCTTC. It specifies CASTTPGLAGINEQFF.

This clonotype was counted at least ten times. The chain employs TRBV12-3 or TRBV12-4 and TRBJ2-7; D is undetermined. The CDR3 is 13 amino acids. V lost 6 bases, J lost 2 bases, and 11 bases lay in between. The CDR3 DNA is TGTGCCAGCAGCCCGGACGCAGCCTACGAGCAGTACTTC. Translating it yields CASSPDAAYEQYF.

This clonotype was seen many times. J is TRBJ1-4 and V is TRBV4-1; TRBD1 aligns across 8 bases. The CDR3 length is 14 residues. Germline V lookup: CDR1 MGHRA, CDR2 YSYEKL. The junction had 4 bases not matched to a gene; V was cut back by 3 bases and J by 7 bases. The CDR3 sequence is CASSQLQGGEKLFF. The CDR3, as DNA: TGCGCCAGCAGCCAGTTACAGGGGGGTGAAAAACTGTTTTTT.

This clonotype was counted ten times or more. The chain has TRBV6-1 and TRBJ2-1; D is ambiguous. This CDR3 region has 13 residues. Between the trimmed V and J ends, which lost 8 bases and 3 bases, there was a span of 11 bases. From germline, CDR1 is MNHNS and CDR2 SASEGT. The CDR3 coding sequence is TGTGCCAGCCCCTCAGAGTACTACAATGAGCAGTTCTTC. This codes for CASPSEYYNEQFF.

This clonotype was seen ten or more times. The gene calls are TRBV5-1 and TRBJ1-4; 9 nucleotides line up with TRBD1. Looked up from germline, CDR1 is SGHRS and CDR2 is YFSETQ. The CDR3 is made up of 14 amino acids. The ends lost 4 bases at V and 8 bases at J; junction bases unmatched: 6. The CDR3, as DNA: TGCGCCAGCAGCCCACAGGGGGCTGGAGAAAAACTGTTTTTT. Residues: CASSPQGAGEKLFF.

The J gene is TRBJ1-1, the V gene TRBV7-2; tentatively, D is TRBD1 (5 bases). Looked up from germline, CDR1 is SGHTA and CDR2 is FQGNSA. V lost 6 bases, J lost 1 base, and 12 bases lay in between. The CDR3 sequence is 14 residues long. The CDR3 DNA sequence: TGTGCCAGCAGTAACCGGGGCTCGAACACTGAAGCTTTCTTT. As protein: CASSNRGSNTEAFF.

This clonotype was seen ten or more times. V gene TRBV19 combines with J gene TRBJ2-1; the D gene could be TRBD1 or TRBD2 (5 bases each). Trimming removed 10 bases from V and 7 bases from J, with 20 bases in between. The CDR3 runs to 14 residues. Per the germline V gene, CDR1 is LNHDA and CDR2 is SQIVND (reference sequence). The CDR3 bases are TGTGCCACCAGTCGGGAACAGGTGGCTAATGAGCAGTTCTTC. Translation: CATSREQVANEQFF.

This clonotype occurred many times. The V and J genes are TRBV10-3 and TRBJ1-1, with a tentative D call TRBD1 (5 bases). Germline V gene lookup returns CDR1 ENHRY and CDR2 SYGVKD. V lost 3 bases and J 7 bases, leaving 9 bases between the germline ends. The CDR3 sequence is 12 residues long. This chain's CDR3 is CAISETTGEAFF. In nucleotides, the CDR3 is TGTGCCATCAGTGAAACTACAGGTGAAGCTTTCTTT.

This clonotype was recorded many times. The chain uses TRBV4-2 and TRBJ2-1, with D uncertain. The CDR3 covers 16 residues. Germline V gives CDR1 LGHNA, CDR2 YNFKEQ. The V end was cut by 3 bases, the J end by 0 bases, with 12 bases between. CDR3 nucleotides: TGTGCCAGCAGCCACACCGTCCTAGGCTCCTACAATGAGCAGTTCTTC. Translated: CASSHTVLGSYNEQFF.

This clonotype has at least ten counts. The genes are TRBV12-3 or TRBV12-4 and TRBJ2-4, with 7 bases identical to TRBD2. CDR3 length equals 16 residues. With V trimmed by 6 bases and J by 7 bases, 15 bases remained unmatched. CDR3 residues: CASSRGPSREGNIQYF. CDR3 DNA sequence: TGTGCCAGCAGCCGTGGTCCCTCCAGGGAGGGGAACATTCAGTACTTC.

This clonotype was observed many times. The rearrangement joins TRBV5-1 to TRBJ2-1; TRBD2 aligns across 10 bases. Germline V gives CDR1 SGHRS, CDR2 YFSETQ. With 0 bases clipped from V and 7 bases from J, the junction kept 7 bases outside the gene matches. The CDR3 runs 16 residues. The CDR3: CASSLDPAGGWNEQFF. CDR3 DNA: TGCGCCAGCAGCTTGGACCCAGCGGGAGGGTGGAATGAGCAGTTCTTC.

With respect to this clonotype: A read error is possible here, since a much larger clone lies one base away. The chain links TRBV20-1 to TRBJ2-3; 8 bases line up with TRBD2. This CDR3 spans 16 amino acids. Germline CDR1 and CDR2: DFQATT and SNEGSKA (reference sequence). CDR3 amino acids: CGARDQKREITDTQYF. The CDR3 nucleotides are TGCGGTGCTAGAGATCAAAAGCGGGAGATCACAGATACGCAGTATTTT.

This clonotype was observed at least ten times. The J gene is TRBJ1-2, the V gene TRBV29-1; a possible D gene is TRBD1 (6 bases). The V end lost 3 bases, the J end lost 7 bases, and 12 bases lay between the germline ends. Germline-derived CDR1 and CDR2 are SQVTM and ANQGSEA. The CDR3 is made up of 12 amino acids. CDR3 bases: TGCAGCGTTGAGGGCAGGGGTCGTGGCTACACCTTC. It is translated as CSVEGRGRGYTF.

This clonotype was found a few times. The chain links TRBV2 to TRBJ1-3; 7 nucleotides line up with TRBD1. The CDR3 is 15 residues long. The V gene end was trimmed by 7 bases and the J gene end by 8 bases; junction bases not matched to a gene: 14. Germline CDR1 SNHLY, CDR2 FYNNEI. Here the CDR3 DNA reads TGTGCCAGCATGGCGGACAGGCGCCCAGCTCACACCATATATTTT. Translating gives CASMADRRPAHTIYF.

This clonotype came up many times. The chain recombines TRBV3-1 with TRBJ2-7; no reliable D call. The CDR3 is made up of 13 amino acids. From germline, CDR1 is LGHDT and CDR2 YNNKEL (reference sequence). Trimming removed 4 bases from V and 3 bases from J, with 10 bases in between. This CDR3 is CASSLPGFYEQYF. The CDR3, as DNA: TGTGCCAGCAGCCTTCCGGGCTTCTACGAGCAGTACTTC.

As for this clonotype: The limits of the CDR3 on the DNA are not certain, so only TCRdb's listed CDR3 is given. The chain employs TRBV7-3 and TRBJ2-2; TRBD2 reflects the table's D call only, with no check against the DNA. The CDR3 comprises 19 residues, both ends counted. CDR1 is SGHTA and CDR2 is FQGTGA in the germline V gene. CDR3 sequence reads: CASSLTGPGTSGNTGSCFF.